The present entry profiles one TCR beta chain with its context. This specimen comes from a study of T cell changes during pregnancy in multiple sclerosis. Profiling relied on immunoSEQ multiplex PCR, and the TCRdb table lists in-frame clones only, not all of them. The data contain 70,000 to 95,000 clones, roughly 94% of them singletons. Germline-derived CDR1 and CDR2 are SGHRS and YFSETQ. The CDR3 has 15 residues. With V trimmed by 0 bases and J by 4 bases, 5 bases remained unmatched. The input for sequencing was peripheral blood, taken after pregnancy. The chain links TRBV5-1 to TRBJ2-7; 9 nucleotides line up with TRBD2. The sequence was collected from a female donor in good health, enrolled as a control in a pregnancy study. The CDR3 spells CASSLVVAGDYEQYF. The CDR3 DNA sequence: TGCGCCAGCAGCTTGGTAGTAGCGGGAGATTACGAGCAGTACTTC.